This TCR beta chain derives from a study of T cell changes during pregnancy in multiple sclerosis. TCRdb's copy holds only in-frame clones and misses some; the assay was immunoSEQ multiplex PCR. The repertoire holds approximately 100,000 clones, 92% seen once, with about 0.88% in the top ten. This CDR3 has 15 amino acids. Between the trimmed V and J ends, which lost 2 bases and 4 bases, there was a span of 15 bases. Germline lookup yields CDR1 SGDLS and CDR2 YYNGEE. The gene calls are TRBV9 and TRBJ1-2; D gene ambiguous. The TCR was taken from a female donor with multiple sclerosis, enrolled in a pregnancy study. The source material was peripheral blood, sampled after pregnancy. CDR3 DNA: TGTGCCAGCAGCGTCACCGGAGGCACCTTCTATGGCTACACCTTC. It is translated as CASSVTGGTFYGYTF.